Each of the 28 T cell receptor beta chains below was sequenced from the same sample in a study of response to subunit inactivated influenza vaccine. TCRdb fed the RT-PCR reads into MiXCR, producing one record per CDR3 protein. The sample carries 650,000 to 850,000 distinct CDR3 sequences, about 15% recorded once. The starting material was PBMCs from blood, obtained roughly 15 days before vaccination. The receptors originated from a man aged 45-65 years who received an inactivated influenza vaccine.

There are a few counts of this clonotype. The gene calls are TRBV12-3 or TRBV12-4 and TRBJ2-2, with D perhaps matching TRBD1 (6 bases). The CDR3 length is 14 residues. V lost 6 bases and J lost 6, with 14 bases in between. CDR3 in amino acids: CASRARGFPGELFF. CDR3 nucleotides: TGTGCCAGCAGGGCCAGGGGTTTCCCCGGGGAGCTGTTTTTT.

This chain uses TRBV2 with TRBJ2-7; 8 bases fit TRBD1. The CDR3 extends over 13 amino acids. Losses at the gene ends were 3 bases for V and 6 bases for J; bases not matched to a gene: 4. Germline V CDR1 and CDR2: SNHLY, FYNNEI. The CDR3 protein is CASSEKTGGEQYF. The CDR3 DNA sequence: TGTGCCAGCAGTGAGAAAACAGGGGGCGAGCAGTACTTC.

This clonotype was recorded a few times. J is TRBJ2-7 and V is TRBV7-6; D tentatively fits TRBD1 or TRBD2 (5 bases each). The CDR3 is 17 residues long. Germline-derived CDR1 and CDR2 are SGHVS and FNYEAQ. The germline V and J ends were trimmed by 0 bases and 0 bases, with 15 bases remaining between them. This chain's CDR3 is CASSLALGRRHSYEQYF. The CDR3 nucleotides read TGTGCCAGCAGCTTAGCCCTGGGACGGCGACACTCCTACGAGCAGTACTTC.

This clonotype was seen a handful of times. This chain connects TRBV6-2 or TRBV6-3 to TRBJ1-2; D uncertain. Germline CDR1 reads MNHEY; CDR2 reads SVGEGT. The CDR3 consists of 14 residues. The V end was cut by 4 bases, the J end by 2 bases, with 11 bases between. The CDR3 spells CASSLFGRNYGYTF. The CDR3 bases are TGTGCCAGCAGTTTGTTCGGCAGAAACTATGGCTACACCTTC.

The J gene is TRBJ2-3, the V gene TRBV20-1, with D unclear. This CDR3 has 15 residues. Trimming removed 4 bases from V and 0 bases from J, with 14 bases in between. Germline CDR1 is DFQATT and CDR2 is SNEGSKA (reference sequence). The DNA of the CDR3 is TGCAGTGCTACCAAGTTCGAACGGAGCACAGATACGCAGTATTTT. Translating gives CSATKFERSTDTQYF.

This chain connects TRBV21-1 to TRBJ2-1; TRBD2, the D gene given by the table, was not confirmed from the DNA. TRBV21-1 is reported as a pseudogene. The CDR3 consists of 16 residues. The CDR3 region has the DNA TGTGCCAGCAGCAAACTCCCTAGCGGGAGGGCCGATGAGCAGTTCTTC. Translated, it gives CASSKLPSGRADEQFF.

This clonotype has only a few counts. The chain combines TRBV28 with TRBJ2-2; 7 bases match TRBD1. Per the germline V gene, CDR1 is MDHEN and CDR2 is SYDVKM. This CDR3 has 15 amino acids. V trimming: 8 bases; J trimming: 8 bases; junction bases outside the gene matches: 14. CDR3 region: CASERQRGLWGELFF. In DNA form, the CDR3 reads TGTGCCAGCGAGAGACAGAGGGGGCTATGGGGGGAGCTGTTTTTT.

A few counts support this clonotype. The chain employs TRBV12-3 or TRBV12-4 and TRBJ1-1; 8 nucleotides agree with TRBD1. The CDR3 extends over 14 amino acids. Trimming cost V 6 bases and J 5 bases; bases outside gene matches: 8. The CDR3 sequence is CASRRGQGATEAFF. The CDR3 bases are TGTGCCAGCAGACGAGGACAGGGAGCGACTGAAGCTTTCTTT.

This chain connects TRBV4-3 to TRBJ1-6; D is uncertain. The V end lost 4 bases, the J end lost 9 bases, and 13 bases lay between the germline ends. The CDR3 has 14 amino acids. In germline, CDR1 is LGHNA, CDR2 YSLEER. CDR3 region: CASSLVQSRSPLHF. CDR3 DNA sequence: TGCGCCAGCAGCCTAGTACAGAGCCGTTCACCCCTCCACTTT.

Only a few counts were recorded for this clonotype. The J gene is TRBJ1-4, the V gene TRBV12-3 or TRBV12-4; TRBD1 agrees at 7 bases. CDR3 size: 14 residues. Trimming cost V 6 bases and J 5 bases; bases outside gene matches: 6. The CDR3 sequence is CASSPMGQNEKLFF. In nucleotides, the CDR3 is TGTGCCAGCAGCCCGATGGGACAGAATGAAAAACTGTTTTTT.

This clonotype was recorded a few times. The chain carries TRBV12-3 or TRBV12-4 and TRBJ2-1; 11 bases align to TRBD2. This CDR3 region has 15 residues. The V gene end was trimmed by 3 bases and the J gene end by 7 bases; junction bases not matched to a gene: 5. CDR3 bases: TGTGCCAGCAGTTTCTCGGCTAGCGGGAGGAATGAGCAGTTCTTC. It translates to CASSFSASGRNEQFF.

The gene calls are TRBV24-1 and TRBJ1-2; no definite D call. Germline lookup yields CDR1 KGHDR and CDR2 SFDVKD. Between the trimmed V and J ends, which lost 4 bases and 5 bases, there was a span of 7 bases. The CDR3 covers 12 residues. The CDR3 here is CATSDSTYGYTF. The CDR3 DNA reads TGTGCCACCAGTGACTCCACGTATGGCTACACCTTC.

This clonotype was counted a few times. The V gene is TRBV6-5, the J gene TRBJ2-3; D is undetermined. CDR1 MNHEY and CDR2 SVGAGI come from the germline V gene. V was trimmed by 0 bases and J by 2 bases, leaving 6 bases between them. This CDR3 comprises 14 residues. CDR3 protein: CASSYSSHTDTQYF. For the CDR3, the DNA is TGTGCCAGCAGTTACTCGAGCCACACAGATACGCAGTATTTT.

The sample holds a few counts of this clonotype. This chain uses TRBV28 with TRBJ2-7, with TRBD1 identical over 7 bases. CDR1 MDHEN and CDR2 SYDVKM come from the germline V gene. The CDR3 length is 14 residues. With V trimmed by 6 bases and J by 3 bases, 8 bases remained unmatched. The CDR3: CASRRDRDHYEQYF. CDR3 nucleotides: TGTGCCAGCAGGAGGGACAGAGATCACTACGAGCAGTACTTC.

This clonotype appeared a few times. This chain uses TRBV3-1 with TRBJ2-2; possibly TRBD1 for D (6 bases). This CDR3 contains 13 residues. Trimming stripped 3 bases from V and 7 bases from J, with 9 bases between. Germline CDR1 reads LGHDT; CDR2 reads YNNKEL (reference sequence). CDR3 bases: TGTGCCAGCAGCCACAGGGGTATCGGGGAGCTGTTTTTT. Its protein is CASSHRGIGELFF.

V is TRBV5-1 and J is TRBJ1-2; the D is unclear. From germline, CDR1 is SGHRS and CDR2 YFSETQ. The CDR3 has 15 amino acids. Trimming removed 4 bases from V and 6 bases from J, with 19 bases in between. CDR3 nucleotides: TGCGCCAGCAGCCCCTACCGGGGTAGTCAAGATGGCTACACCTTC. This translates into CASSPYRGSQDGYTF.

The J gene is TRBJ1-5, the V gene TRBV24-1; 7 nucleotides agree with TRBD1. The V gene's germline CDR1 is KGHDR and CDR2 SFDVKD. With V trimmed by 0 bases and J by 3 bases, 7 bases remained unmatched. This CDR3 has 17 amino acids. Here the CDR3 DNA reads TGTGCCACCAGTGATTTGGCGCCGGGACAGTCCAATCAGCCCCAGCATTTT. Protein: CATSDLAPGQSNQPQHF.

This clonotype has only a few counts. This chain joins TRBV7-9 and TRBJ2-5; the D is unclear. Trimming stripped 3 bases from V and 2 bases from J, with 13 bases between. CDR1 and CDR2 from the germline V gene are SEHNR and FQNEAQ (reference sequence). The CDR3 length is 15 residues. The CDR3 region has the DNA TGTGCCAGCAGCTTTAGCTTGAGCGATCAAGAGACCCAGTACTTC. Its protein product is CASSFSLSDQETQYF.

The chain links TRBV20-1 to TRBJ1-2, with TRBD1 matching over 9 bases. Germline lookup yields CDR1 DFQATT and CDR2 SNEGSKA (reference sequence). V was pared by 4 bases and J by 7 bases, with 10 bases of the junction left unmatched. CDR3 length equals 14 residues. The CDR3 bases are TGCAGTGCTACGCAAGGACAGGGGTCGTTTGGCTACACCTTC. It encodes CSATQGQGSFGYTF.

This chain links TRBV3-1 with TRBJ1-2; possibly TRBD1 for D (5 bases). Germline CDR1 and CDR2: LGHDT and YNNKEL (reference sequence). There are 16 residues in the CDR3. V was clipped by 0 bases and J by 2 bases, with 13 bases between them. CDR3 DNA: TGTGCCAGCAGCCAAGAGCGACAGCGTTCCAACTATGGCTACACCTTC. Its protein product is CASSQERQRSNYGYTF.

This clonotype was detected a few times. The CDR3 sequence: CASRLRQGGNEKLFF. The DNA for the CDR3 is TGTGCCAGCAGGCTAAGACAGGGAGGTAATGAAAAACTGTTTTTT. The rearrangement joins TRBV11-2 to TRBJ1-4, with 7 bases that match TRBD1. The CDR3 consists of 15 residues. The V segment lost 6 bases and the J segment 4 bases; nucleotides outside the gene matches: 8. In germline, CDR1 is SGHAT, CDR2 FQNNGV.

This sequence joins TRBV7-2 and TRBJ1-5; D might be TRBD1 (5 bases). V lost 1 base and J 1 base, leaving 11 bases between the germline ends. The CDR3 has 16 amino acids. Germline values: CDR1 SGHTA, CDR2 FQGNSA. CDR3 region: CASSLDGGISNQPQHF. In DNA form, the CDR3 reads TGTGCCAGCAGCTTAGATGGGGGGATCAGCAATCAGCCCCAGCATTTT.

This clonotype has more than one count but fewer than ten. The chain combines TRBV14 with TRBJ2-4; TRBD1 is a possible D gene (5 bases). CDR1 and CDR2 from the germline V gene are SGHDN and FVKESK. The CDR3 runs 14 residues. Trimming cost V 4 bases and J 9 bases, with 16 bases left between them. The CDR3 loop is CASSRNKGSSIQYF. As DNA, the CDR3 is TGTGCCAGCAGCCGAAACAAGGGGTCCAGCATTCAGTACTTC.

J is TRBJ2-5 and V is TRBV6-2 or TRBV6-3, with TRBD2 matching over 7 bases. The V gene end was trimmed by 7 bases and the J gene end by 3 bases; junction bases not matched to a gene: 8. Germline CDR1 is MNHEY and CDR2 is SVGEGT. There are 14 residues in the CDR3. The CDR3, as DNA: TGTGCCAGCATTTCTAGCGGAGCTAAAGAGACCCAGTACTTC. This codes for CASISSGAKETQYF.

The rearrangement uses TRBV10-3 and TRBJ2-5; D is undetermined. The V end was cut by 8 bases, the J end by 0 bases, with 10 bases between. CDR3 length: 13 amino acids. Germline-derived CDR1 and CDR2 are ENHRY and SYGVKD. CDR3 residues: CAIFVQHQETQYF. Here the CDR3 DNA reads TGTGCCATCTTCGTTCAGCACCAAGAGACCCAGTACTTC.

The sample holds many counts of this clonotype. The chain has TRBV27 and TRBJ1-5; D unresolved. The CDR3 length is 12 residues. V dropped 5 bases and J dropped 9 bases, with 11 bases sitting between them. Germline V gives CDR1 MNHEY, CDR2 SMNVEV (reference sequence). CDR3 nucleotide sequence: TGTGCCAGCAGTCCCCTGGGTGGGCCCCAGCATTTT. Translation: CASSPLGGPQHF.

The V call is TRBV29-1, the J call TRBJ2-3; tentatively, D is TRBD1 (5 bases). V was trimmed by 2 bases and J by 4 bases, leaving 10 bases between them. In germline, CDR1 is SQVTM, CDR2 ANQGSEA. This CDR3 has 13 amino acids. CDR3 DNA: TGCAGCGTTGAACCGACAGTTCCAGATACGCAGTATTTT. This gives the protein CSVEPTVPDTQYF.

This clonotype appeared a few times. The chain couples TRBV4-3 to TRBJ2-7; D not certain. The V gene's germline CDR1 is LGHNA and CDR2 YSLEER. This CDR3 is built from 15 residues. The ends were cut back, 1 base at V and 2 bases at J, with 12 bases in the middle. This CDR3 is CASSQGVSPTYEQYF. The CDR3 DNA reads TGCGCCAGCAGCCAAGGGGTCAGTCCCACCTACGAGCAGTACTTC.